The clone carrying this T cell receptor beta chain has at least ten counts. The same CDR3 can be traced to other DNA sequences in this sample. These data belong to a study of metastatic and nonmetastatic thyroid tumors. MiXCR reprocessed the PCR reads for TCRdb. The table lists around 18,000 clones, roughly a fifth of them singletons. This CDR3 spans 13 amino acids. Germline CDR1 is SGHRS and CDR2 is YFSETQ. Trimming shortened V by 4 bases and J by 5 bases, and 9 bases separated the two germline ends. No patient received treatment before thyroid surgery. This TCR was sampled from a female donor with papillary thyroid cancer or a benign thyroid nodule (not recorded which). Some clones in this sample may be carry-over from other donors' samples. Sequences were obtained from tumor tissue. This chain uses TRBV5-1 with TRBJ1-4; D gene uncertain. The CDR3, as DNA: TGCGCCAGCAGCCCCGGGCGAAATGAAAAACTGTTTTTT. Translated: CASSPGRNEKLFF. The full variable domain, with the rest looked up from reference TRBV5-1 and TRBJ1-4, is KAGVTQTPRYLIKTRGQQVTLSCSPISGHRSVSWYQQTPGQGLQFLFEYFSETQRNKGNFPGRFSGRQFSNSRSEMNVSTLELGDSALYLCASSPGRNEKLFFGSGTQLSVL.